The 25 T cell receptor beta chains reported below all come from one sample, sequenced in a study. Tregs were sorted as CD4+CD25+CD127-/low cells. TCRdb passed the 5' RACE reads through MiXCR, listing each CDR3 protein once. This sample has tens of thousands of distinct CDR3 sequences, with approximately 26% found just once. The sequenced sample was tumor-infiltrating Tregs sorted from the breast tumor. These receptors originate from a female donor with breast cancer.

This clonotype has a handful of counts. The V gene is TRBV7-3, the J gene TRBJ2-2; D is perhaps TRBD2 (5 bases). This CDR3 contains 14 residues. V shed 5 bases and J shed 3 bases, with 10 bases lying between them. Germline-derived CDR1 and CDR2 are SGHTA and FQGTGA. CDR3 protein: CASSRGSHTGELFF. In DNA form, the CDR3 reads TGTGCCAGCAGCAGAGGGTCCCACACCGGGGAGCTGTTTTTT.

This clonotype was counted between two and nine times. The gene calls are TRBV7-9 and TRBJ2-3; 13 bases are shared with TRBD2. Germline V gene data show CDR1 as SEHNR and CDR2 as FQNEAQ (reference sequence). CDR3 length: 17 amino acids. The trim removed 5 bases at V and 3 bases at J, leaving 8 bases unmatched. CDR3 loop: CASSPSGTSGTTDTQYF. CDR3 nucleotide sequence: TGTGCCAGCAGCCCCTCCGGGACTAGCGGGACAACAGATACGCAGTATTTT.

This clonotype was detected many times. This rearrangement joins TRBV6-1 to TRBJ1-2; no clear D. This CDR3 comprises 13 residues. Per the germline V gene, CDR1 is MNHNS and CDR2 is SASEGT. The V and J ends lost 4 bases and 7 bases respectively, with 13 bases between them. The CDR3 region has the DNA TGTGCCAGCAGTGTATCTAGGACGGGTGGCTACACCTTC. This codes for CASSVSRTGGYTF.

With respect to this clonotype: A much larger clone differs by one base, so this may be a read error. The rearrangement links TRBV11-2 to TRBJ2-2, with TRBD2 matching over 10 bases. CDR1 and CDR2 from the germline V gene are SGHAT and FQNNGV. The CDR3 length is 15 residues. CDR3 bases: TGTGCCGGCAGCCTTAGCGGGAGGCGGGACGGGGAGCTGTTTTTT. Its translation is CAGSLSGRRDGELFF.

A few counts support this clonotype. Sequence at one end of the junction differs from germline and may be a read error. The CDR3 DNA reads as TGTGCCAACAGTAGACTAGCGGGATTTCTCGGGGAGCTGTTTTTT. Protein: CANSRLAGFLGELFF. The rearrangement links TRBV6-5 to TRBJ2-2, with 11 positions matching TRBD2. The CDR3 extends over 15 amino acids. In germline, CDR1 is MNHEY, CDR2 SVGAGI.

This clonotype was recorded many times. The J gene is TRBJ2-7, the V gene TRBV25-1, with TRBD1 matching over 7 bases. CDR3 length: 11 amino acids. V lost 1 base to trimming and J lost 11 bases; unmatched junction nucleotides: 2. Germline assignment: CDR1 MGHDK and CDR2 SYGVNS. CDR3 DNA sequence: TGTGCCAGCAGTGAATCTGACAGGGAGTACTTC. Translating it yields CASSESDREYF.

For this clonotype: Germline and junction disagree at one end, which may indicate a read error. The chain carries TRBV7-3 and TRBJ1-1, with 7 bases lining up with TRBD1. Germline CDR1 is SGHTA and CDR2 is FQGTGA. CDR3 length: 15 residues. The CDR3, as DNA: TGTGCCGGCAGCTTAGACAGGGTTCCGAACACTGAAGCTTTTTTT. Translating gives CAGSLDRVPNTEAFF.

The chain couples TRBV5-1 to TRBJ2-5; the match to TRBD1 covers 8 bases. J was trimmed by 3 bases and V by 7 bases; bases with no gene match: 8. Germline-derived CDR1 and CDR2 are SGHRS and YFSETQ. The CDR3 runs to 14 residues. The chain's CDR3 is CASQLTGAEETQYF. Here the CDR3 DNA reads TGCGCCAGCCAATTGACAGGGGCGGAAGAGACCCAGTACTTC. Using reference TRBV5-1 and TRBJ2-5 for the parts outside the CDR3, the full variable domain is KAGVTQTPRYLIKTRGQQVTLSCSPISGHRSVSWYQQTPGQGLQFLFEYFSETQRNKGNFPGRFSGRQFSNSRSEMNVSTLELGDSALYLCASQLTGAEETQYFGPGTRLLVL.

This clonotype has more than one count but fewer than ten. The genes are TRBV12-3 or TRBV12-4 and TRBJ1-3, with 9 bases identical to TRBD1. CDR3 length equals 16 residues. Trimming cost V 5 bases and J 4 bases; bases outside gene matches: 9. The CDR3 sequence is CASSRGTGGGGNTIYF. The CDR3 DNA is TGTGCCAGCAGTAGGGGCACAGGGGGCGGGGGAAACACCATATATTTT.

This clonotype was observed many times. The chain is built from TRBV6-2 or TRBV6-3 and TRBJ1-1; tentative D call: TRBD1 (5 bases). The CDR3 contains 13 residues. Looked up from germline, CDR1 is MNHEY and CDR2 is SVGEGT. V lost 5 bases, J lost 3 bases, and 10 bases lay in between. CDR3 sequence reads: CASSTDRDTEAFF. DNA for the CDR3: TGTGCCAGCAGTACCGACAGAGACACTGAAGCTTTCTTT.

This clonotype was observed a few times. J is TRBJ2-7 and V is TRBV10-3; possibly TRBD1 for D (6 bases). V was cut by 5 bases and J by 6 bases, with 14 bases left in between. CDR1 is ENHRY and CDR2 is SYGVKD in the germline V gene. This CDR3 is 13 amino acids long. The CDR3 region has the DNA TGTGCCATCAGTTCAGGGGAAGGGGGCGAGCAGTACTTC. Translated, it gives CAISSGEGGEQYF.

This rearrangement joins TRBV5-1 to TRBJ1-6; D is possibly TRBD1 (5 bases). The CDR3 runs 13 residues. Germline V gene lookup returns CDR1 SGHRS and CDR2 YFSETQ. Trimming cost V 5 bases and J 5 bases, with 8 bases left between them. CDR3 loop: CASRWGDNSPLHF. In nucleotides, the CDR3 is TGCGCCAGCAGATGGGGGGATAATTCACCCCTCCACTTT.

The V call is TRBV5-1, the J call TRBJ2-3; 9 nucleotides agree with TRBD1. The CDR3 contains 14 residues. CDR1 and CDR2 from the germline V gene are SGHRS and YFSETQ. Trimming cost V 5 bases and J 4 bases; bases outside gene matches: 5. This chain's CDR3 is CASRQGAVADTQYF. The DNA of the CDR3 is TGCGCCAGCAGACAGGGGGCGGTGGCAGATACGCAGTATTTT.

The V call is TRBV7-9, the J call TRBJ1-2; D not certain. Germline CDR1 and CDR2: SEHNR and FQNEAQ (reference sequence). The CDR3 is made up of 14 amino acids. V gave up 4 bases and J gave up 0 bases, with 9 bases separating them. The CDR3: CASSSIKANYGYTF. CDR3 DNA: TGTGCCAGCAGCTCCATTAAAGCTAACTATGGCTACACCTTC.

The rearrangement joins TRBV24-1 to TRBJ2-1; possibly TRBD2 for D (6 bases). Germline V gene data show CDR1 as KGHDR and CDR2 as SFDVKD. Trimming took off 3 bases at V and 9 bases at J, with 17 bases between the two ends. The CDR3 runs 15 residues. Here the CDR3 DNA reads TGTGCCACCAGTGATCCCTCAGACTGGGGAGGTGAGCAGTTCTTC. Translation: CATSDPSDWGGEQFF.

Concerning this clonotype: The final CDR3 position lacks the conserved phenylalanine or tryptophan, pointing to a likely read error. This chain links TRBV2 with TRBJ2-1; the D call may be TRBD1 or TRBD2 (5 bases each). This CDR3 is built from 14 residues. The V gene's germline CDR1 is SNHLY and CDR2 FYNNEI. The V gene lost 6 bases and the J gene lost 8 bases, with 17 bases spanning the gap. The CDR3 loop reads CASRPLRGEDEQFL. The CDR3 DNA reads as TGTGCCAGCAGGCCCCTTCGGGGCGAGGATGAGCAGTTCCTC.

This clonotype was seen repeatedly, ten times or more. V is TRBV5-1 and J is TRBJ2-5, with 7 bases that match TRBD1. Trimming cost V 7 bases and J 1 base; bases outside gene matches: 7. Germline lookup yields CDR1 SGHRS and CDR2 YFSETQ. This CDR3 spans 14 amino acids. The CDR3 DNA is TGCGCCAGCCAAAAAGGGACAGTCCAAGAGACCCAGTACTTC. Translated: CASQKGTVQETQYF.

The chain is built from TRBV7-8 and TRBJ1-2; 8 bases align to TRBD1. This CDR3 contains 15 residues. The V gene's germline CDR1 is SGHVS and CDR2 FQNEAQ. V shed 3 bases and J 2 bases; nucleotides not matched to a gene: 5. In DNA form, the CDR3 reads TGTGCCAGCAGCTTCCGAGGACAGGGCAACTATGGCTACACCTTC. It specifies CASSFRGQGNYGYTF.

The gene calls are TRBV7-8 and TRBJ1-4; D remains ambiguous. Per germline, CDR1 SGHVS and CDR2 FQNEAQ. V was shortened by 4 bases and J by 5 bases, with 11 bases between the two germline ends. The length of the CDR3 is 14 residues. The CDR3 DNA is TGTGCCAGCAGCTCCGTGAGGAGGAATGAAAAACTGTTTTTT. The encoded protein is CASSSVRRNEKLFF. Full variable domain (rest looked up from reference TRBV7-8 and TRBJ1-4): GAGVSQSPRYKVAKRGQDVALRCDPISGHVSLFWYQQALGQGPEFLTYFQNEAQLDKSGLPSDRFFAERPEGSVSTLKIQRTQQEDSAVYLCASSSVRRNEKLFFGSGTQLSVL.

This rearrangement joins TRBV6-1 to TRBJ2-1; 9 nucleotides align to TRBD1. The CDR3 consists of 13 residues. V shed 6 bases and J 5 bases; nucleotides not matched to a gene: 2. The V gene's germline CDR1 is MNHNS and CDR2 SASEGT. The CDR3 sequence: CASSRDRDNEQFF. CDR3 DNA: TGTGCCAGCAGCCGGGACAGGGACAATGAGCAGTTCTTC.

V and J are TRBV13 and TRBJ2-3; D unclear. The CDR3 is 13 amino acids. CDR1 and CDR2 (germline): PRHDT, FYEKMQ (reference sequence). V gave up 2 bases and J gave up 2 bases, with 5 bases separating them. The CDR3 coding sequence is TGTGCCAGCAGCTTAAAGGTCACAGATACGCAGTATTTT. It is translated as CASSLKVTDTQYF.

Only a few counts were recorded for this clonotype. The V and J genes are TRBV7-2 and TRBJ2-4; D is perhaps TRBD1 (6 bases). V shed 5 bases and J shed 9 bases, with 20 bases lying between them. This CDR3 is built from 15 residues. Per germline, CDR1 SGHTA and CDR2 FQGNSA. The DNA for the CDR3 is TGTGCCAGCAGCGAAGGTCCTCAGGGGTATCTCATTCAGTACTTC. Protein sequence: CASSEGPQGYLIQYF.

This clonotype is medium-sized by share. The chain recombines TRBV6-5 with TRBJ2-7; a weak D match, TRBD1 (6 bases). Germline V CDR1 and CDR2: MNHEY, SVGAGI. Trimming stripped 5 bases from V and 6 bases from J, with 11 bases between. The CDR3 is 12 amino acids. CDR3 nucleotides: TGTGCCAGCAGTCTGCGCAGGGGCGAGCAGTACTTC. Protein product: CASSLRRGEQYF.

This clonotype was seen more than once but under ten times. The genes are TRBV3-1 and TRBJ2-7; perhaps TRBD2 as D (6 bases). Looked up from germline, CDR1 is LGHDT and CDR2 is YNNKEL (reference sequence). The V end was cut by 4 bases, the J end by 8 bases, with 21 bases between. This CDR3 has 15 amino acids. CDR3 nucleotides: TGTGCCAGCAGCCGCTTCCGGGACTGGGTGCTCAAGCAGTACTTC. Its translation is CASSRFRDWVLKQYF.

The chain uses TRBV6-6 and TRBJ2-5, with D unclear. The V gene lost 2 bases and the J gene lost 5 bases, with 3 bases spanning the gap. Germline values: CDR1 MNHNY, CDR2 SVGAGI (reference sequence). CDR3 size: 11 residues. The CDR3 nucleotides are TGTGCCAGCAGTTACCTGGAGACCCAGTACTTC. Amino acid sequence: CASSYLETQYF.